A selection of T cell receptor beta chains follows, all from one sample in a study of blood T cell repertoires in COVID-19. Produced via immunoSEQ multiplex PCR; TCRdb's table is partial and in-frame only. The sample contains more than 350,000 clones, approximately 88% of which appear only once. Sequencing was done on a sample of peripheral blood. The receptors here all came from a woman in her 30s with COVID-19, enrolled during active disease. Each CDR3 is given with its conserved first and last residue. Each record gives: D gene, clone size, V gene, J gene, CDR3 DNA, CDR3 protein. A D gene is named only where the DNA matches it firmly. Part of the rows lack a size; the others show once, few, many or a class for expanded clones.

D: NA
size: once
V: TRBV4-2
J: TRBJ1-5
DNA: TGTGCCAGCAGCCAAGCTCCAGATAGCAATCAGCCCCAGCATTTT
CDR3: CASSQAPDSNQPQHF

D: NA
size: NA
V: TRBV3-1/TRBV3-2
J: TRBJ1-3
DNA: TGTGCCAGCAGCCAAGATAACTTTCCTGGAAACACCATATATTTT
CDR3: CASSQDNFPGNTIYF

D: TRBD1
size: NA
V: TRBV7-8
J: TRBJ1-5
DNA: TGTGCCAGCAGCTTAGTACAGGGGAGCAATCAGCCCCAGCATTTT
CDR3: CASSLVQGSNQPQHF

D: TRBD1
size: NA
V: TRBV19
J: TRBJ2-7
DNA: TGTGCCAGTACGCCGGGACAGGGGGCCTACGAGCAGTACTTC
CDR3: CASTPGQGAYEQYF

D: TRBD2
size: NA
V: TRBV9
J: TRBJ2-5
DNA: TGTGCCAGCAGCGTAGCTGGCGGGGGGGCCCCGACCCAGTACTTC
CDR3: CASSVAGGGAPTQYF

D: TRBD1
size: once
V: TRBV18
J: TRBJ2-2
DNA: TGTGCCAGCTCACCATTATATGGGACAGGGTCGAACACCGGGGAGCTGTTTTTT
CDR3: CASSPLYGTGSNTGELFF

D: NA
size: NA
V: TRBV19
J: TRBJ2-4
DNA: TGTGCCAGTAGCTCGGGGGCCAAAAACATTCAGTACTTC
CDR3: CASSSGAKNIQYF

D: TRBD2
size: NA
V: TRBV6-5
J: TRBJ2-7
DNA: TGTGCCAGCAGTTACTTCCCCAGCGGGGGGGCTTACGAGCAGTACTTC
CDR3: CASSYFPSGGAYEQYF

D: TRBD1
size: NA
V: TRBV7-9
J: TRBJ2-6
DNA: TGTGCCAGCAGCCTCCCTACAGGGGCTGGGGCCAACGTCCTGACTTTC
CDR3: CASSLPTGAGANVLTF

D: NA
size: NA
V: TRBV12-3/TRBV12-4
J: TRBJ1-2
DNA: TGTGCCAGCAGCGGGAATGGCTACACCTTC
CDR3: CASSGNGYTF

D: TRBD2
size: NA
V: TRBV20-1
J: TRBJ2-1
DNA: TGCAGTGCTAGTAGCCTAGCGGGAGATGTCAATGAGCAGTTCTTC
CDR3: CSASSLAGDVNEQFF

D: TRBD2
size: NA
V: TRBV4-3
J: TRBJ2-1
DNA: TGCGCCAGCAGCCAAGACACCCACGGGAGGGCCTTTTACAATGAGCAGTTCTTC
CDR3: CASSQDTHGRAFYNEQFF

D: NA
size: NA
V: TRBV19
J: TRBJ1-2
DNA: TGTGCCAGTAGCCCACAGGGTATCTATGGCTACACCTTC
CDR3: CASSPQGIYGYTF

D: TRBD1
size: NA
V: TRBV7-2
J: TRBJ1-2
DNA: TGTGCCAGCAGCTTACCAGAGACAGGGAACTACACCTTC
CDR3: CASSLPETGNYTF

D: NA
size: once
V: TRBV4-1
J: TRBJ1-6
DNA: TGCGCCAGCAGCCAAGATTTGCAGGGCAATTCACCCCTCCACTTT
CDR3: CASSQDLQGNSPLHF

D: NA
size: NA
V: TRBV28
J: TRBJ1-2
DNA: TGTGCCAGCAGTTCAGGAGACAGTAACTATGGCTACACCTTC
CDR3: CASSSGDSNYGYTF

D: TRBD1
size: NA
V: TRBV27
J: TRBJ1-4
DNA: TGTGCCAGCAGTTTTTTCTGGGACAGGGGCGTTAATGAAAAACTGTTTTTT
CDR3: CASSFFWDRGVNEKLFF